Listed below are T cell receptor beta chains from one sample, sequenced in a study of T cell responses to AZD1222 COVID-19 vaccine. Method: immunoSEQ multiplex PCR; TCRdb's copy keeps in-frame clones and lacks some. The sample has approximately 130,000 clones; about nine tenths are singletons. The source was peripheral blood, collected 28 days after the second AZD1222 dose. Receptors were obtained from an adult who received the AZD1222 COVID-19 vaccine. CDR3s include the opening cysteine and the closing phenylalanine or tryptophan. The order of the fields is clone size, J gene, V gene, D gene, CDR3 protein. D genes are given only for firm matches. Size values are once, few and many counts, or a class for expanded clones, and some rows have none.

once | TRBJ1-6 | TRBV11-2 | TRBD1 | CASSLAGQGNSPLHF
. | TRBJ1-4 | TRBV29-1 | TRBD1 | CSVAGQPTEKLFF
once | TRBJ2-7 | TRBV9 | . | CASNGYGGSDEQYF
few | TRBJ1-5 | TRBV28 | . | CASSSGLELLF
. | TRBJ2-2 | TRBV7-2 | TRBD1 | CASRATGGSGELFF
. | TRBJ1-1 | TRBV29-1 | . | CSVDEVGEAEAFF
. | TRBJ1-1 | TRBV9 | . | CASSVGRQNTEAFF
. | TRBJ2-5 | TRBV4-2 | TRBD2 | CASSPRLAGETQYF
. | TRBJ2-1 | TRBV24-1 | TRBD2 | CATSDFRLAGYNEQFF
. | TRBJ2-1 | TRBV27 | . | CASSLSTKEQFF
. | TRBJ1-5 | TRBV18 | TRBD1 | CASSPPGQGVQPQHF
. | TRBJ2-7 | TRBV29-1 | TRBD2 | CSVGGDYEQYF
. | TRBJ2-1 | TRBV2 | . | CASGGGGTQSNEQFF
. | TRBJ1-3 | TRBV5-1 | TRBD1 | CASSWAGTVSGNTIYF
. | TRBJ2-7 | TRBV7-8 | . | CASSRSGYEQYF
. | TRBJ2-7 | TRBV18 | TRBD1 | CASSPGTGTYEQYF
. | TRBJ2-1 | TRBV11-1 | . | CASSSVTGQGEQFF
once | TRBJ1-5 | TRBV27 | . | CASSLINQPQHF
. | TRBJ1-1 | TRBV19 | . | CASSRQRDTEAFF
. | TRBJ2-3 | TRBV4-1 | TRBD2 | CASSQGVGLEEDTQYF
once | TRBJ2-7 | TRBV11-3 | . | CASSKGLEQYF
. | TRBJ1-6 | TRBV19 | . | CASSLSQGSASPLHF
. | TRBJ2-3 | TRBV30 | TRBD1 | CAWSEGQSRGDTQYF
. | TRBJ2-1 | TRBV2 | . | CASSPFNEQFF
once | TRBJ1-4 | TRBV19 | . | CASSIPGRGATNEKLFF
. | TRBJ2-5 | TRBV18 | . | CASSRGGEETQYF
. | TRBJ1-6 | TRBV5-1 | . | CASSSGEGGQVPLHF
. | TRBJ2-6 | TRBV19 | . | CASSSLAGANVLTF
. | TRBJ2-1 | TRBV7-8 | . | CASSLRPSDEQFF